The rows below give T cell receptor beta chains drawn from one sample of a study of identical twins. TCRdb analysed the 5' RACE reads with MiXCR anew, one entry per CDR3 protein. This sample has roughly 630,000 distinct CDR3 sequences; just over 7% occur once, and the top ten carry 1.6%. Separately, the same data were catalogued under a study of yellow fever vaccine responses in identical twins.

The sample comprised PBMCs. The receptors here all came from a woman younger than 35 in good health. Both conserved end residues are part of each CDR3. The D gene is left open where the match is weak. The listing skips clone size in some rows; elsewhere it reads once, few, many or a size class.

j_call clone_size d_call v_call cdr3_nt cdr3_aa
TRBJ2-7 few NA TRBV29-1 TGCAGCGTTGAAGGTCAGGGCGACTACGAGCAGTACTTC CSVEGQGDYEQYF
TRBJ2-2 few NA TRBV7-2 TGTGCCAGCAGCTTAAATATAGCCGGGGAGCTGTTTTTT CASSLNIAGELFF
TRBJ2-3 NA TRBD2 TRBV12-3/TRBV12-4 TGTGCCAGCAGCCCGTTTCCGGGGGGAGGCACAGATACGCAGTATTTT CASSPFPGGGTDTQYF
TRBJ2-1 NA TRBD2 TRBV15 TGTGCCACCAGCAGAGAGCTAGCGGGAAGCTACAATGAGCAGTTCTTC CATSRELAGSYNEQFF
TRBJ1-2 NA TRBD1 TRBV27 TGTGCCAGCGGAAGCCGGGACAGGGGGCAAGGCTACACCTTC CASGSRDRGQGYTF
TRBJ2-7 NA TRBD2 TRBV12-3/TRBV12-4 TGTGCCAGCAGTTCGGGGACTAGATACGAGCAGTACTTC CASSSGTRYEQYF
TRBJ2-1 many NA TRBV5-1 TGCGCCAGCAGCTTGGGGTCTGTCCTCTCCTACAATGAGCAGTTCTTC CASSLGSVLSYNEQFF
TRBJ1-5 many TRBD1 TRBV29-1 TGCAGCGTTGAAGTGACAGGGAGCAATCAGCCCCAGCATTTT CSVEVTGSNQPQHF
TRBJ2-7 NA NA TRBV28 TGTGCCAGCAGTTTCTCCGAGCAGTACTTC CASSFSEQYF
TRBJ2-6 few NA TRBV5-1 TGCGCCAGCAGCATGGACAGCTCTGGGGCCAACGTCCTGACTTTC CASSMDSSGANVLTF
TRBJ2-2 many NA TRBV3-1 TGTGCCAGCAGCCCCGACAGGATCACCGGGGAGCTGTTTTTT CASSPDRITGELFF
TRBJ1-1 few NA TRBV2 TGTGCCAGCAGACCCGAAGGGGTCACTGAAGCTTTCTTT CASRPEGVTEAFF
TRBJ2-3 few TRBD2 TRBV2 TGTGCCAGCAGCATACTAGCGGGGGGCCCTACAGATACGCAGTATTTT CASSILAGGPTDTQYF
TRBJ1-3 many NA TRBV5-1 TGCGCCAGCAGCCAGGACTCGGGGAGCGCTGGAAACACCATATATTTT CASSQDSGSAGNTIYF